This TCR beta chain was retrieved from a study of Graves' ophthalmopathy and Graves' hyperthyroidism. Uncontrolled infections, other autoimmune diseases, pregnancy or lactation barred patients from enrollment. Clinical symptoms, serum thyroxine, TRAb, thyroid ultrasound and orbital computed tomography were relied on for diagnosis. PBMCs came from approximately 10 ml of fresh peripheral blood. General observations from the study: Thyroid clonotypes that were expanded above 0.001 frequency mostly also appeared in blood.

Amplification from RNA transcripts yielded the TCR beta CDR3 regions. First-round RT-PCR employed HTBI primers, with a second-round multiplex PCR after it. TCRdb processed the multiplex PCR reads anew with MiXCR; each CDR3 protein has one entry. The repertoire includes about 740,000 distinct CDR3 sequences, 40% of them detected once, and roughly 45% sits in the top ten. In this sample, this clonotype turned up many times. The antigen is undetermined. V was cut by 1 base and J by 1 base, with 4 bases left in between. CDR1 SQVTM and CDR2 ANQGSEA come from the germline V gene. This CDR3 region has 13 residues.

The receptor was isolated from an adult man with Graves' ophthalmopathy. The rearrangement uses TRBV29-1 and TRBJ2-2; unclear D gene. The sequenced sample consisted of peripheral blood. CDR3 region: CSVEGENTGELFF. Written as DNA, the CDR3 is TGCAGCGTTGAAGGAGAGAACACCGGGGAGCTGTTTTTT.